This entry features one T cell receptor beta chain sequence. Next came a second PCR, run for about 6 to 12 cycles, which used a sample-barcoded 5' primer along with a J-beta primer mix. TCRdb reprocessed the 5' RACE reads via MiXCR and lists one record per CDR3 protein. The sample holds approximately 780,000 distinct CDR3 sequences, more than 25% seen once. The sample originates from a study of blood T cells in healthy people across ages. This CDR3 region has 14 residues. The germline CDR1 and CDR2 sequences are LGHDT and YNNKEL (reference sequence). The data also belong to a second study, concerning T cells of mothers and their children.

The sequenced sample was blood. The TCR comes from a boy younger than 18 in good health. The chain has TRBV3-1 and TRBJ2-5; D is possibly TRBD1 (5 bases). The DNA matches TRBJ2-7 better at its end, which makes the J call doubtful. The CDR3 DNA reads TGTGCCAGCAGCCAATACGGACAAAACTACGAGCAGTACTTC. It codes for CASSQYGQNYEQYF.